Listed below are T cell receptor beta chains from one sample, sequenced in a study of blood T cell repertoires in COVID-19. Clones were sequenced by immunoSEQ multiplex PCR, and TCRdb holds only the in-frame ones, with some missing. Of 300,000 or so clones detected, approximately 90% appear once; the ten largest clones hold 3.5% to 4.5%. Sequenced: peripheral blood. These receptors were taken from a woman aged 40 to 50 with acute or convalescent COVID-19. Each CDR3 is given with its conserved first and last residue. The D gene is left open where the match is weak. Size is omitted from some rows. Given values are once, few, many or a class for expanded clones.

v_gene	d_gene	abundance	j_gene	CDR3aa	CDR3nt
TRBV30	.	few	TRBJ1-6	CAWTGWGSYNSPLHF	TGTGCCTGGACAGGGTGGGGCTCCTATAATTCACCCCTCCACTTT
TRBV2	.	few	TRBJ1-1	CASSARVNTEAFF	TGTGCCAGCAGTGCCAGGGTAAATACTGAAGCTTTCTTT
TRBV30	.	.	TRBJ1-4	CAWSVGGLLRPEKLFF	TGTGCCTGGAGTGTAGGCGGTCTCCTCCGCCCAGAAAAACTGTTTTTT
TRBV5-1	TRBD1	.	TRBJ1-6	CASSTTGAGYNSPLHF	TGCGCCAGCAGCACGACAGGGGCTGGCTATAATTCACCCCTCCACTTT
TRBV5-1	.	.	TRBJ1-6	CASSFEGQSSYNSPLHF	TGCGCCAGCAGCTTTGAAGGACAGAGCTCCTATAATTCACCCCTCCACTTT
TRBV7-3	.	.	TRBJ2-3	CASSRGTHPTDTQYF	TGTGCCAGCAGCCGGGGGACTCACCCCACCGATACGCAGTATTTT
TRBV29-1	TRBD1	.	TRBJ2-1	CSAGQGYNEQFF	TGCAGCGCAGGACAGGGATACAATGAGCAGTTCTTC
TRBV10-3	TRBD1	once	TRBJ1-4	CAISDRGHNEKLFF	TGTGCCATCAGTGACAGGGGGCATAATGAAAAACTGTTTTTT
TRBV7-2	.	.	TRBJ1-4	CASSLDPREGEKLFF	TGTGCCAGCAGCTTAGACCCCAGGGAGGGTGAAAAACTGTTTTTT
TRBV4-1	.	.	TRBJ1-2	CASSQDPRGRDYGYTF	TGCGCCAGCAGCCAAGATCCCAGGGGTAGAGACTATGGCTACACCTTC
TRBV19	TRBD1	.	TRBJ1-1	CASSGQVVVTEAFF	TGTGCCAGTAGTGGACAGGTTGTGGTCACTGAAGCTTTCTTT
TRBV6-5	.	few	TRBJ1-1	CASSIRRDTEAFF	TGTGCCAGCAGTATCAGGCGAGACACTGAAGCTTTCTTT
TRBV12-3/TRBV12-4	TRBD1	.	TRBJ1-1	CASTTRDRDAFF	TGTGCCAGCACCACACGGGACAGGGACGCTTTCTTT
TRBV24-1	.	.	TRBJ2-3	CATSDYLTDTQYF	TGTGCCACCAGTGATTATTTAACAGATACGCAGTATTTT
TRBV13	TRBD1	.	TRBJ2-1	CASSSGQGTYNEQFF	TGTGCCAGCAGCTCCGGACAGGGCACCTACAATGAGCAGTTCTTC
TRBV2	.	.	TRBJ2-4	CASSELGRDYF	TGTGCCAGCAGTGAACTGGGGAGAGATTACTTC
TRBV2	.	once	TRBJ2-3	CASSEENSLYF	TGTGCCAGCAGTGAAGAGAACTCGCTGTATTTT
TRBV7-9	.	.	TRBJ1-1	CASSKQGTGTEAFF	TGTGCCAGCAGCAAACAGGGCACAGGCACTGAAGCTTTCTTT
TRBV21-1	.	.	TRBJ2-6	CASSRTVQGTGDLSGANVLTF	TGTGCCAGCAGCAGGACGGTCCAAGGGACAGGGGACCTCTCTGGGGCCAACGTCCTGACTTTC
TRBV12-5	.	.	TRBJ2-6	CASGSSGSGGANVLTF	TGTGCTAGTGGTTCCTCAGGGTCAGGTGGGGCCAACGTCCTGACTTTC
TRBV6-4	TRBD1	.	TRBJ2-6	CASSGGQGDSGANVLTF	TGTGCCAGCAGTGGGGGACAGGGGGACTCTGGGGCCAACGTCCTGACTTTC
TRBV24-1	.	.	TRBJ1-3	CATSPPTDTIYF	TGTGCCACCAGCCCCCCTACGGACACCATATATTTT
TRBV6-1	.	.	TRBJ1-2	CASSEHYSFGYGYTF	TGTGCCAGCAGTGAACATTACAGCTTCGGCTATGGCTACACCTTC
TRBV7-3	TRBD1	.	TRBJ2-2	CARRTGTANTGELFF	TGTGCCAGAAGAACCGGGACAGCGAACACCGGGGAGCTGTTTTTT
TRBV4-1	TRBD1	.	TRBJ1-5	CASSQAGQPASNQPQHF	TGCGCCAGCAGCCAAGCGGGACAGCCCGCTAGCAATCAGCCCCAGCATTTT
TRBV11-3	.	once	TRBJ2-2	CASSLGLLTPGLGDTGELFF	TGTGCCAGCAGCTTAGGTTTACTTACCCCGGGACTGGGGGACACCGGGGAGCTGTTTTTT
TRBV6-4	.	.	TRBJ1-1	CASSARGLGTEAFF	TGTGCCAGCAGTGCCAGGGGACTAGGCACTGAAGCTTTCTTT
TRBV24-1	TRBD1	once	TRBJ2-3	CATSDPGTGSHRRYF	TGTGCCACCAGTGATCCCGGGACAGGGTCCCATCGACGGTATTTT
TRBV19	TRBD1	.	TRBJ1-3	CASSDRGSGNTIYF	TGTGCCAGTTCTGACAGGGGATCCGGAAACACCATATATTTT
TRBV19	.	.	TRBJ1-2	CASSIRNYGYTF	TGTGCCAGTAGTATCCGGAACTATGGCTACACCTTC
TRBV5-1	.	.	TRBJ2-1	CASSLEGEGNEQFF	TGCGCCAGCAGCTTGGAAGGGGAAGGAAATGAGCAGTTCTTC
TRBV20-1	.	.	TRBJ1-6	CSASYGQRGSPLHF	TGCAGTGCTAGTTATGGACAGCGGGGATCACCCCTCCACTTT
TRBV5-6	.	.	TRBJ2-3	CASSSVDTQYF	TGTGCCAGCAGCTCCGTGGATACGCAGTATTTT
TRBV7-3	.	few	TRBJ2-2	CASSISGSGELFF	TGTGCCAGCAGCATTTCAGGGTCGGGGGAGCTGTTTTTT